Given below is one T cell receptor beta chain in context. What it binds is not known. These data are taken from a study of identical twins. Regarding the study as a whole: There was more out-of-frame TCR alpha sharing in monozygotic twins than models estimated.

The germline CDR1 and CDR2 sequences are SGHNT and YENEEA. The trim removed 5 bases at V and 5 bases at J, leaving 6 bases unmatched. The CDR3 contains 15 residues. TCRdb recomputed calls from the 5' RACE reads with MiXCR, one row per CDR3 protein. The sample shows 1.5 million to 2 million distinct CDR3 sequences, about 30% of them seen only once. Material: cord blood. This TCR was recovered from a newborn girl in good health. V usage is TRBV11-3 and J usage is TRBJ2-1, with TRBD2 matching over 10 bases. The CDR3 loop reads CASSMLAGADNEQFF. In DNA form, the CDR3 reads TGTGCCAGCAGCATGCTAGCGGGGGCTGACAATGAGCAGTTCTTC. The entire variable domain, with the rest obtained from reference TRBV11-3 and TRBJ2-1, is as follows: EAGVVQSPRYKIIEKKQPVAFWCNPISGHNTLYWYLQNLGQGPELLIRYENEEAVDDSQLPKDRFSAERLKGVDSTLKIQPAELGDSAVYLCASSMLAGADNEQFFGPGTRLTVL.